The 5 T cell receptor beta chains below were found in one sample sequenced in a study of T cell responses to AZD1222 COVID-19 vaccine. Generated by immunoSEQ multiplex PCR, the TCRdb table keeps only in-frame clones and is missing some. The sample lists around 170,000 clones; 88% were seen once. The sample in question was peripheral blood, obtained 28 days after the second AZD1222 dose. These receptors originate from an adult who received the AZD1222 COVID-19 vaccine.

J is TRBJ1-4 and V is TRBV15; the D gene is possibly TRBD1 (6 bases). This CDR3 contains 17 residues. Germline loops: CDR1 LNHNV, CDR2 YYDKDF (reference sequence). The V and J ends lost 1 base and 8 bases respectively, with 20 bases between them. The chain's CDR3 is CATSRVRDRRVSEKLFF. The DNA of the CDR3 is TGTGCCACCAGCAGAGTAAGAGACAGGAGGGTCAGCGAAAAACTGTTTTTT.

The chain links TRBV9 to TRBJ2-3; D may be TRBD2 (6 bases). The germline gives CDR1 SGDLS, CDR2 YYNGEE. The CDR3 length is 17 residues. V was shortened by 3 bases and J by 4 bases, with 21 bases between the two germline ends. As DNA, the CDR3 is TGTGCCAGCAGCGGGGGTGGGACGGGGGTCCTTTCAGATACGCAGTATTTT. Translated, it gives CASSGGGTGVLSDTQYF.

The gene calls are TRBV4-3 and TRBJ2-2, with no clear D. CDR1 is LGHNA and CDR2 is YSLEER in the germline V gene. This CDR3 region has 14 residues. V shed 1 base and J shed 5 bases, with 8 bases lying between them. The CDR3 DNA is TGCGCCAGCAGCCAAGGGCTTCTTACCGGGGAGCTGTTTTTT. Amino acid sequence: CASSQGLLTGELFF.

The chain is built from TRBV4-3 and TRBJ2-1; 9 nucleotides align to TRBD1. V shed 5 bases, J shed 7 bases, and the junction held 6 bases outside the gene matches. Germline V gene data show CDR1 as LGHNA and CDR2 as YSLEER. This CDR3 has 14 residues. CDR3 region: CASSEETGGNEQFF. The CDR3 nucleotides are TGCGCCAGCAGCGAGGAGACAGGGGGAAATGAGCAGTTCTTC.

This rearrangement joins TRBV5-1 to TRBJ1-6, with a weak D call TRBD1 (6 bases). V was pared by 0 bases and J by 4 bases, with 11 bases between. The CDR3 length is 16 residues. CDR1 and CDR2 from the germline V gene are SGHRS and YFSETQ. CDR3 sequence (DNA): TGCGCCAGCAGCTTGGTGGGGGCTGGGTATAATTCACCCCTCCACTTT. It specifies CASSLVGAGYNSPLHF.